The 6 T cell receptor beta chains presented below share a single source sample, sequenced in a study of cytomegalovirus exposure and HLA in healthy donors. Both 60 Vbeta primers and 13 Jbeta primers went into the PCR. Clones were read by immunoSEQ multiplex PCR, and TCRdb kept only the in-frame ones, dropping some. The data show around 300,000 clones, roughly 70% seen once. Source material: PBMCs. The receptors stem from a female donor in good health and CMV-seronegative.

J is TRBJ2-2 and V is TRBV19; 16 bases are a match to TRBD2. The trim removed 5 bases at V and 6 bases at J, leaving 9 bases unmatched. The CDR3 has 18 residues. The V gene's germline CDR1 is LNHDA and CDR2 SQIVND (reference sequence). As DNA, the CDR3 is TGTGCCAGTAGTGGGACTAGCGGGAGGGTGGTACGCGCCGGGGAGCTGTTTTTT. This encodes CASSGTSGRVVRAGELFF.

The J gene is TRBJ2-5, the V gene TRBV2; 7 bases map to TRBD1. J gave up 4 bases and V 8 bases, and 16 bases lay outside the gene matches. Germline V gives CDR1 SNHLY, CDR2 FYNNEI. CDR3 length: 16 residues. The CDR3 sequence is CASRGPGTEARETQYF. CDR3 nucleotide sequence: TGTGCCAGCCGCGGGCCCGGGACAGAAGCAAGAGAGACCCAGTACTTC.

The rearrangement joins TRBV7-9 to TRBJ2-2; D unresolved. V gave up 1 base and J gave up 4 bases, with 10 bases separating them. The CDR3 is 15 amino acids. Germline V gene sequence: CDR1 SEHNR, CDR2 FQNEAQ (reference sequence). Here the CDR3 DNA reads TGTGCCAGCAGCTTAGATGCAGACTTCACCGGGGAGCTGTTTTTT. Amino acids: CASSLDADFTGELFF. Drawing the rest from reference TRBV7-9 and TRBJ2-2, the complete variable domain is DTGVSQNPRHKITKRGQNVTFRCDPISEHNRLYWYRQTLGQGPEFLTYFQNEAQLEKSRLLSDRFSAERPKGSFSTLEIQRTEQGDSAMYLCASSLDADFTGELFFGEGSRLTVL.

The CDR3 DNA follows: TGTGCCAGCAGCCAGGGACTCCCGCGGGACCAAGAGACCCAGTACTTC. Translating it yields CASSQGLPRDQETQYF. The rearrangement uses TRBV21-1 and TRBJ2-5; the table's D call, TRBD2, was not checked against the DNA. TRBV21-1 counts as a pseudogene. This CDR3 region has 16 residues.

The rearrangement uses TRBV5-1 and TRBJ2-5; D is unresolved. CDR3 size: 12 residues. Germline V gene lookup returns CDR1 SGHRS and CDR2 YFSETQ. Between the trimmed V and J ends, which lost 0 bases and 2 bases, there was a span of 2 bases. The CDR3 coding sequence is TGCGCCAGCAGCTTGGCTCAAGAGACCCAGTACTTC. It translates to CASSLAQETQYF.

The chain joins TRBV18 to TRBJ2-7; TRBD1 matches at 9 bases. CDR1 KGHSH and CDR2 LQKENI come from the germline V gene. V was pared by 3 bases and J by 3 bases, with 6 bases of the junction left unmatched. The CDR3 has 15 amino acids. CDR3 DNA sequence: TGTGCCAGCTCACCCGGGACAGGGTACATCTACGAGCAGTACTTC. Amino acid sequence: CASSPGTGYIYEQYF.